These T cell receptor beta chains were read from a single sample in a study of shared clonotypes between healthy human individuals. This table comes from immunoSEQ multiplex PCR, and its TCRdb copy is limited to in-frame clones, with some not included. The table has some 2.4 million clones, approximately 93% seen once. Sequencing input: naive CD4+ T cells from PBMCs. These receptors originate from a man between 18 and 29 years old in good health. Some clones in this sample may be carry-over from other donors' samples. The conserved cysteine and the conserved F or W are not part of the CDR3 here. D genes are given only for firm matches. The size entry is marked missing in some rows and otherwise reads once, few, many or a size class.

size: -; V: TRBV28; D: TRBD2; CDR3: ASSSGLADTGELF
size: -; V: TRBV10-1; D: TRBD2; CDR3: ASSEGLAGEDTQY
size: -; V: TRBV5-1; D: -; CDR3: ASSIPISNYGYT
size: -; V: TRBV6-5; D: TRBD1; CDR3: ASSYSTGGFRNTIY
size: -; V: TRBV11-2; D: -; CDR3: ASSKGWGTDTQY
size: few; V: TRBV29-1; D: -; CDR3: SGGPHTEKLF
size: -; V: TRBV4-2; D: TRBD2; CDR3: ASSRRLAGDDTDTQY
size: -; V: TRBV9; D: TRBD2; CDR3: ASSVAPSGNTDTQY
size: -; V: TRBV28; D: -; CDR3: ASSLGRAGNQPQH
size: -; V: TRBV7-2; D: -; CDR3: ASSLEGGGELF
size: -; V: TRBV9; D: -; CDR3: ASSQSGNYGYT
size: -; V: TRBV5-8; D: -; CDR3: ASSLVAPLH
size: -; V: TRBV14; D: TRBD2; CDR3: ASSRDYLNTGELF
size: -; V: TRBV7-2; D: TRBD1; CDR3: ASSRSGTGILNTEAF
size: -; V: TRBV6-5; D: -; CDR3: ASSNGGTQPQH
size: -; V: TRBV7-9; D: -; CDR3: ASSPEEVGD
size: -; V: TRBV9; D: -; CDR3: ASSVEWAGTLGYT
size: once; V: TRBV15; D: -; CDR3: ATSRDLGQTQY
size: -; V: TRBV7-9; D: -; CDR3: ASSLMGHTEAF
size: -; V: TRBV5-1; D: -; CDR3: ASSLRQENEKLF
size: -; V: TRBV4-3; D: -; CDR3: ASSQAPFWLDNEQF
size: -; V: TRBV28; D: -; CDR3: AIKSVSGANVLT
size: once; V: TRBV18; D: TRBD1; CDR3: ASSPQAGGNYGYT
size: -; V: TRBV5-1; D: -; CDR3: ASSPGAGSYNEQF
size: -; V: TRBV10-3; D: -; CDR3: AISANSGQGGTGELF
size: -; V: TRBV15; D: -; CDR3: ATSQDYNTALSY
size: -; V: TRBV5-6; D: -; CDR3: ASSEGYGFGELF
size: -; V: TRBV7-2; D: -; CDR3: ASSFRLSSGANVLT
size: -; V: TRBV27; D: -; CDR3: ASSKDTDRSGELF